This TCR beta chain was sequenced during a study of post-analysis software for immune sequencing data. In the study overall: Patients with relapsing-remitting, secondary progressive and progressive-relapsing multiple sclerosis courses were all represented. Study-wide results and caveats: Significantly decreased normalized Chao1 diversity was recorded for multiple sclerosis patients relative to controls. Controls had lower frequencies than patients of five or six TRBV segments, which included TRBV5-6, TRBV5-1 and TRBV20-1.

The ends were cut back, 6 bases at V and 3 bases at J, with 15 bases in the middle. This CDR3 has 15 amino acids. The TCR beta cDNA libraries carried unique molecular identifiers. It was from roughly 0.93 to 9.6 million T cells that some 500,000 cDNA molecules came. Each CDR3 protein is one row after TCRdb ran MiXCR on the PCR reads. Of fewer than 900,000 distinct CDR3 sequences listed, around 45% are singletons. Notes on this clonotype: Its antigen is as yet unknown.

This chain joins TRBV12-3 or TRBV12-4 and TRBJ1-5, with D possibly being TRBD1 (5 bases). Sequenced input: blood. The receptor comes from a girl aged 10 to 17 with multiple sclerosis. The chain's CDR3 is CASSPRDGYNQPQHF. In nucleotides, the CDR3 is TGTGCCAGCAGCCCGAGGGACGGGTACAATCAGCCCCAGCATTTT.